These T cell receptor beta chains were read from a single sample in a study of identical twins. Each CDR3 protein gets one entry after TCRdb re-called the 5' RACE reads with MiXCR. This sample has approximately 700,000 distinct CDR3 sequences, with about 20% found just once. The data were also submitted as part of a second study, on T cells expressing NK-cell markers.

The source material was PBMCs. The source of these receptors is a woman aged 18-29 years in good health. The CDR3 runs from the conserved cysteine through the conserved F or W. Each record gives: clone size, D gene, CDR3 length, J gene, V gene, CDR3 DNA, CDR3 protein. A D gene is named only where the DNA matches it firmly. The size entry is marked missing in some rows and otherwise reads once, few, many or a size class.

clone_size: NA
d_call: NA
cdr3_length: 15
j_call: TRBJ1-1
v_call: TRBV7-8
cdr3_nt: TGTGCCAGCAGCTTAGATGGCCCCGGGGGCACTGAAGCTTTCTTT
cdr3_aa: CASSLDGPGGTEAFF

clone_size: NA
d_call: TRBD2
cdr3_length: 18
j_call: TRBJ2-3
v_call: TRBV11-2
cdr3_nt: TGTGCCAGCAGCTTAGGAGGTTGGGCTAGCGGAGACACAGATACGCAGTATTTT
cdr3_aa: CASSLGGWASGDTDTQYF

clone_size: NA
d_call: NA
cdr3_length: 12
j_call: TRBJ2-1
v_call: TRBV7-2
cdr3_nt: TGTGCCAGCAGCTTCTTTGGGGAACACCAGTTCTTC
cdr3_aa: CASSFFGEHQFF

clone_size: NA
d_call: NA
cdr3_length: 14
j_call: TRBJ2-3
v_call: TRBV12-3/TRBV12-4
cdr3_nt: TGTGCCAGCAGCCCGGGCCCCGGGCGGGATACGCAGTATTTT
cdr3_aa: CASSPGPGRDTQYF

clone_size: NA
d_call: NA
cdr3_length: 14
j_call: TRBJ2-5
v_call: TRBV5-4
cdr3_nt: TGTGCCAGCAGCCCCGGGACTTCCGAAGAGACCCAGTACTTC
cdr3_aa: CASSPGTSEETQYF

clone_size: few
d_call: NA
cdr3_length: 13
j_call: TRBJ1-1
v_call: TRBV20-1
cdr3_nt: TGCAGTGCTAGCTTGCGGAGGAACACTGAAGCTTTCTTT
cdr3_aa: CSASLRRNTEAFF

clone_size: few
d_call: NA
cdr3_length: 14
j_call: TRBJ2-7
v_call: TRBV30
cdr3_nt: TGTGCCTGGAGTGAAATGACTAGCTCCTACGAGCAGTACTTC
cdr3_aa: CAWSEMTSSYEQYF

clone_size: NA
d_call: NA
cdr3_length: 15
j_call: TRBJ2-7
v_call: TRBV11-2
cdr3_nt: TGTGCCAGCAGGCCCTACCTAACAAGCCCATCCGAGCAGTACTTC
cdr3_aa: CASRPYLTSPSEQYF

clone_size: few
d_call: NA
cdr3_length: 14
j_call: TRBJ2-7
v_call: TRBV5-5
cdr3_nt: TGTGCCAGCACCCTATTCGGCGGGGTGCGCGAGCAGTACTTC
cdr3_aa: CASTLFGGVREQYF

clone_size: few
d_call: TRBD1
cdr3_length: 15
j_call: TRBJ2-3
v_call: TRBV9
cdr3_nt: TGTGCCAGCAGTTACAGGGGGCGCAAAACAGATACGCAGTATTTT
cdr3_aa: CASSYRGRKTDTQYF

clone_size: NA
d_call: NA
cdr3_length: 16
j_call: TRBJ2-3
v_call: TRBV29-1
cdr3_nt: TGCAGCGTTGTAGGGGGGTCCGCGAGGGGCCCAGATACGCAGTATTTT
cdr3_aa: CSVVGGSARGPDTQYF

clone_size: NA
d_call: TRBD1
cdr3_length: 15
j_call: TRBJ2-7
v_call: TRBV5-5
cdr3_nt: TGTGCCAGCAGCTTGGCCGGGACAGCCAACTACGAGCAGTACTTC
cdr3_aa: CASSLAGTANYEQYF